Listed below are T cell receptor beta chains from one sample, sequenced in a study of blood T cell repertoires in COVID-19. Method: immunoSEQ multiplex PCR; TCRdb's copy keeps in-frame clones and lacks some. The sample yields about 350,000 clones, around 88% seen once. The sample comprised peripheral blood. The receptors were sampled from a woman aged 55 to 70 with COVID-19, enrolled during active disease. The CDR3 runs from the conserved cysteine through the conserved F or W. The D gene is left open where the match is weak. Size values are once, few and many counts, or a class for expanded clones, and some rows have none.

v_gene: TRBV19; j_gene: TRBJ2-7; d_gene: -; len: 16; abundance: -; CDR3aa: CASSPEEGSSSYEQYF; CDR3nt: TGTGCCAGTAGCCCGGAGGAGGGCAGCAGCTCCTACGAGCAGTACTTC
v_gene: TRBV3-1/TRBV3-2; j_gene: TRBJ1-2; d_gene: -; len: 15; abundance: -; CDR3aa: CASSQGHLFNYGYTF; CDR3nt: TGTGCCAGCAGCCAAGGACATCTTTTTAACTATGGCTACACCTTC
v_gene: TRBV18; j_gene: TRBJ1-1; d_gene: TRBD1; len: 16; abundance: -; CDR3aa: CASSLRTGIPNTEAFF; CDR3nt: TGTGCCAGCTCACTCCGGACAGGCATACCGAACACTGAAGCTTTCTTT
v_gene: TRBV11-2; j_gene: TRBJ1-5; d_gene: -; len: 17; abundance: -; CDR3aa: CASSPQTGGGSNQPQHF; CDR3nt: TGTGCCAGCAGCCCCCAGACAGGAGGAGGAAGCAATCAGCCCCAGCATTTT
v_gene: TRBV24-1; j_gene: TRBJ2-3; d_gene: -; len: 13; abundance: -; CDR3aa: CATSSGLTDTQYF; CDR3nt: TGTGCCACCTCCTCGGGACTCACAGATACGCAGTATTTT
v_gene: TRBV2; j_gene: TRBJ1-1; d_gene: -; len: 12; abundance: -; CDR3aa: CASSGEHTEAFF; CDR3nt: TGTGCCAGCAGTGGGGAGCACACTGAAGCTTTCTTT
v_gene: TRBV19; j_gene: TRBJ1-5; d_gene: TRBD1; len: 15; abundance: few; CDR3aa: CASKDGDRDNQPQHF; CDR3nt: TGTGCCAGTAAGGACGGGGACAGAGATAATCAGCCCCAGCATTTT
v_gene: TRBV5-1; j_gene: TRBJ1-1; d_gene: -; len: 14; abundance: -; CDR3aa: CASSLGPGNTEAFF; CDR3nt: TGCGCCAGCAGCTTGGGTCCGGGGAACACTGAAGCTTTCTTT
v_gene: TRBV6-5; j_gene: TRBJ2-7; d_gene: TRBD1; len: 15; abundance: -; CDR3aa: CASSTRQGNTYEQYF; CDR3nt: TGTGCCAGCAGCACCCGACAGGGGAACACCTACGAGCAGTACTTC
v_gene: TRBV4-1; j_gene: TRBJ2-2; d_gene: -; len: 15; abundance: -; CDR3aa: CASSQWQLNTGELFF; CDR3nt: TGCGCCAGCAGCCAATGGCAGTTAAACACCGGGGAGCTGTTTTTT
v_gene: TRBV5-1; j_gene: TRBJ2-5; d_gene: -; len: 14; abundance: -; CDR3aa: CASSTSLGKETQYF; CDR3nt: TGCGCCAGCAGCACCTCCCTCGGGAAAGAGACCCAGTACTTC
v_gene: TRBV11-3; j_gene: TRBJ2-1; d_gene: TRBD2; len: 17; abundance: -; CDR3aa: CASRGLAGGPSYNEQFF; CDR3nt: TGTGCCAGCAGGGGACTAGCGGGGGGGCCCTCCTACAATGAGCAGTTCTTC
v_gene: TRBV19; j_gene: TRBJ1-1; d_gene: TRBD1; len: 16; abundance: -; CDR3aa: CASSIPRGAANTEAFF; CDR3nt: TGTGCCAGTAGTATCCCCAGGGGGGCGGCAAACACTGAAGCTTTCTTT
v_gene: TRBV24-1; j_gene: TRBJ2-5; d_gene: -; len: 15; abundance: -; CDR3aa: CATRGLTPSQETQYF; CDR3nt: TGTGCCACCCGGGGTCTCACCCCCTCCCAAGAGACCCAGTACTTC
v_gene: TRBV18; j_gene: TRBJ1-1; d_gene: -; len: 14; abundance: many; CDR3aa: CASSPPGFVAEAFF; CDR3nt: TGTGCCAGCTCACCACCCGGGTTTGTCGCTGAAGCTTTCTTT
v_gene: TRBV18; j_gene: TRBJ1-1; d_gene: -; len: 14; abundance: -; CDR3aa: CASSPGQSGTEAFF; CDR3nt: TGTGCCAGCTCACCTGGACAGTCGGGCACTGAAGCTTTCTTT
v_gene: TRBV2; j_gene: TRBJ1-5; d_gene: TRBD1; len: 14; abundance: -; CDR3aa: CASSPDRTNQPQHF; CDR3nt: TGTGCCAGCAGTCCGGACAGGACTAATCAGCCCCAGCATTTT
v_gene: TRBV5-1; j_gene: TRBJ2-2; d_gene: -; len: 14; abundance: once; CDR3aa: CASSFQGSTGELFF; CDR3nt: TGCGCCAGCAGCTTTCAGGGATCCACCGGGGAGCTGTTTTTT
v_gene: TRBV19; j_gene: TRBJ1-1; d_gene: TRBD1; len: 18; abundance: -; CDR3aa: CASNTILSRGRKDTEAFF; CDR3nt: TGTGCCAGTAATACCATACTCTCCAGGGGGCGTAAAGACACTGAAGCTTTCTTT
v_gene: TRBV4-1; j_gene: TRBJ1-2; d_gene: -; len: 15; abundance: once; CDR3aa: CASSRGIGQNYGYTF; CDR3nt: TGCGCCAGCAGCCGTGGAATAGGACAAAACTATGGCTACACCTTC
v_gene: TRBV2; j_gene: TRBJ2-5; d_gene: TRBD2; len: 11; abundance: -; CDR3aa: CAGLGQETQYF; CDR3nt: TGTGCCGGACTAGGGCAAGAGACCCAGTACTTC
v_gene: TRBV5-1; j_gene: TRBJ1-1; d_gene: -; len: 21; abundance: -; CDR3aa: CASSLAGASRGFPRENTEAFF; CDR3nt: TGCGCCAGCAGCTTGGCTGGGGCTTCAAGGGGGTTTCCAAGAGAGAACACTGAAGCTTTCTTT
v_gene: TRBV30; j_gene: TRBJ1-2; d_gene: -; len: 14; abundance: once; CDR3aa: CAWARRQSNYGYTF; CDR3nt: TGTGCCTGGGCCCGACGACAGAGTAACTATGGCTACACCTTC
v_gene: TRBV29-1; j_gene: TRBJ2-2; d_gene: TRBD1; len: 14; abundance: -; CDR3aa: CSAGGQDGTGELFF; CDR3nt: TGCAGCGCTGGGGGACAGGATGGCACCGGGGAGCTGTTTTTT
v_gene: TRBV6-6; j_gene: TRBJ1-2; d_gene: TRBD1; len: 16; abundance: -; CDR3aa: CATQIQADRVDYGYTF; CDR3nt: TGTGCCACACAAATCCAAGCTGACAGGGTGGACTATGGCTACACCTTC
v_gene: TRBV4-2; j_gene: TRBJ2-2; d_gene: -; len: 14; abundance: -; CDR3aa: CASSPDRNTGELFF; CDR3nt: TGTGCCAGCAGCCCCGACAGGAACACCGGGGAGCTGTTTTTT
v_gene: TRBV4-3; j_gene: TRBJ2-7; d_gene: TRBD1; len: 14; abundance: -; CDR3aa: CASSQGQGLYEQYF; CDR3nt: TGCGCCAGCAGCCAAGGACAGGGTTTATACGAGCAGTACTTC
v_gene: TRBV3-1/TRBV3-2; j_gene: TRBJ1-4; d_gene: TRBD1; len: 16; abundance: -; CDR3aa: CASSQEGQGANEKLFF; CDR3nt: TGTGCCAGCAGCCAAGAAGGACAGGGGGCTAATGAAAAACTGTTTTTT
v_gene: TRBV28; j_gene: TRBJ1-5; d_gene: -; len: 15; abundance: few; CDR3aa: CASSFAARSTQPQHF; CDR3nt: TGTGCCAGCAGTTTCGCGGCCCGATCCACTCAGCCCCAGCATTTT
v_gene: TRBV20-1; j_gene: TRBJ2-3; d_gene: -; len: 17; abundance: -; CDR3aa: CSASPAAGLGGTDTQYF; CDR3nt: TGCAGTGCTAGTCCCGCCGCAGGGCTAGGGGGCACAGATACGCAGTATTTT
v_gene: TRBV2; j_gene: TRBJ1-5; d_gene: TRBD1; len: 15; abundance: -; CDR3aa: CASTGGQDTYQPQHF; CDR3nt: TGTGCCAGCACCGGTGGACAGGACACTTATCAGCCCCAGCATTTT
v_gene: TRBV6-6; j_gene: TRBJ1-5; d_gene: TRBD1; len: 14; abundance: -; CDR3aa: CASNNRGKEQPQHF; CDR3nt: TGTGCCAGCAACAACAGGGGGAAGGAACAGCCCCAGCATTTT
v_gene: TRBV10-3; j_gene: TRBJ2-7; d_gene: TRBD1; len: 16; abundance: -; CDR3aa: CAIKAVGQLPSYEQYF; CDR3nt: TGTGCCATCAAAGCCGTGGGACAGCTCCCATCCTACGAGCAGTACTTC
v_gene: TRBV18; j_gene: TRBJ1-5; d_gene: -; len: 13; abundance: -; CDR3aa: CASSPETGAPQHF; CDR3nt: TGTGCCAGCTCACCTGAGACAGGAGCGCCCCAGCATTTT
v_gene: TRBV4-1; j_gene: TRBJ2-4; d_gene: TRBD2; len: 17; abundance: few; CDR3aa: CASSQDKARGVLDIQYF; CDR3nt: TGCGCCAGCAGCCAAGATAAGGCGCGGGGGGTCTTAGACATTCAGTACTTC
v_gene: TRBV12-3/TRBV12-4; j_gene: TRBJ2-5; d_gene: -; len: 12; abundance: -; CDR3aa: CASSFLLETQYF; CDR3nt: TGTGCCAGCAGTTTCCTACTGGAGACCCAGTACTTC
v_gene: TRBV20-1; j_gene: TRBJ2-5; d_gene: TRBD2; len: 15; abundance: -; CDR3aa: CSASWTSGGQETQYF; CDR3nt: TGCAGTGCTAGTTGGACTAGCGGGGGGCAAGAGACCCAGTACTTC
v_gene: TRBV5-1; j_gene: TRBJ1-4; d_gene: -; len: 13; abundance: -; CDR3aa: CASAGGGGEKLFF; CDR3nt: TGCGCCAGCGCAGGAGGGGGGGGCGAAAAACTGTTTTTT
v_gene: TRBV5-4; j_gene: TRBJ1-1; d_gene: TRBD1; len: 12; abundance: -; CDR3aa: CASRYEKGAAFF; CDR3nt: TGTGCCAGCAGATACGAAAAGGGGGCGGCTTTCTTT
v_gene: TRBV14; j_gene: TRBJ1-1; d_gene: -; len: 15; abundance: few; CDR3aa: CASSTRVGDYTEAFF; CDR3nt: TGTGCCAGCAGCACAAGGGTCGGGGATTACACTGAAGCTTTCTTT
v_gene: TRBV30; j_gene: TRBJ1-5; d_gene: -; len: 14; abundance: -; CDR3aa: CAWSVEYSNQPQHF; CDR3nt: TGTGCCTGGAGTGTGGAGTATAGCAATCAGCCCCAGCATTTT
v_gene: TRBV7-7; j_gene: TRBJ1-1; d_gene: -; len: 18; abundance: -; CDR3aa: CASSPWGGAEEMNTEAFF; CDR3nt: TGTGCCAGCAGCCCGTGGGGAGGGGCAGAGGAGATGAACACTGAAGCTTTCTTT
v_gene: TRBV27; j_gene: TRBJ1-2; d_gene: TRBD1; len: 13; abundance: -; CDR3aa: CASSLTGTYGYTF; CDR3nt: TGTGCCAGCAGTCTGACAGGGACCTATGGCTACACCTTC
v_gene: TRBV30; j_gene: TRBJ1-1; d_gene: -; len: 14; abundance: -; CDR3aa: CAWSVPGMNTEAFF; CDR3nt: TGTGCCTGGAGTGTCCCAGGAATGAACACTGAAGCTTTCTTT
v_gene: TRBV19; j_gene: TRBJ2-2; d_gene: TRBD1; len: 14; abundance: -; CDR3aa: CASRRDRDAGELFF; CDR3nt: TGTGCCAGTAGGAGGGACAGGGATGCCGGGGAGCTGTTTTTT
v_gene: TRBV5-1; j_gene: TRBJ2-7; d_gene: TRBD2; len: 16; abundance: -; CDR3aa: CASSPSLAGGIHEQYF; CDR3nt: TGCGCCAGCAGCCCCTCTCTAGCGGGGGGAATCCACGAGCAGTACTTC
v_gene: TRBV21-1; j_gene: TRBJ2-2; d_gene: -; len: 14; abundance: -; CDR3aa: CASSKKGRTGELFF; CDR3nt: TGTGCCAGCAGCAAAAAGGGGAGGACCGGGGAGCTGTTTTTT
v_gene: TRBV7-2; j_gene: TRBJ2-5; d_gene: -; len: 15; abundance: -; CDR3aa: CASSLGPNTKETQYF; CDR3nt: TGTGCCAGCAGCTTAGGTCCAAACACTAAAGAGACCCAGTACTTC
v_gene: TRBV21-1; j_gene: TRBJ1-6; d_gene: -; len: 15; abundance: -; CDR3aa: CASSKRAGVDSPLHF; CDR3nt: TGTGCCAGCAGCAAAAGAGCGGGGGTAGATTCACCCCTCCACTTT
v_gene: TRBV27; j_gene: TRBJ1-2; d_gene: -; len: 14; abundance: -; CDR3aa: CASSLSPGVFGYTF; CDR3nt: TGTGCCAGCAGTTTATCCCCCGGGGTGTTTGGCTACACCTTC
v_gene: TRBV11-2; j_gene: TRBJ1-6; d_gene: TRBD1; len: 14; abundance: once; CDR3aa: CASSSKTGGTPLHF; CDR3nt: TGTGCCAGCAGCTCTAAGACAGGGGGTACACCCCTCCACTTT
v_gene: TRBV6-5; j_gene: TRBJ1-2; d_gene: -; len: 13; abundance: -; CDR3aa: CASSFHAGLRYTF; CDR3nt: TGTGCCAGCAGTTTTCATGCAGGGTTGCGCTACACCTTC
v_gene: TRBV7-3; j_gene: TRBJ1-1; d_gene: -; len: 14; abundance: -; CDR3aa: CASSKGWKNTEAFF; CDR3nt: TGTGCCAGCAGCAAGGGGTGGAAGAACACTGAAGCTTTCTTT
v_gene: TRBV5-5; j_gene: TRBJ2-7; d_gene: TRBD1; len: 14; abundance: -; CDR3aa: CASSPGQGWDEQYF; CDR3nt: TGTGCCAGCAGCCCGGGACAGGGGTGGGACGAGCAGTACTTC
v_gene: TRBV5-6; j_gene: TRBJ1-2; d_gene: TRBD1; len: 16; abundance: -; CDR3aa: CASSLGDRDLVWGYTF; CDR3nt: TGTGCCAGCAGCTTGGGGGACAGGGACCTTGTTTGGGGCTACACCTTC
v_gene: TRBV5-4; j_gene: TRBJ2-7; d_gene: -; len: 14; abundance: -; CDR3aa: CASSLGVATYEQYF; CDR3nt: TGTGCCAGCAGCTTGGGGGTAGCCACCTACGAGCAGTACTTC
v_gene: TRBV7-3; j_gene: TRBJ2-2; d_gene: TRBD2; len: 15; abundance: once; CDR3aa: CASSLRGEYTGELFF; CDR3nt: TGTGCCAGCAGCTTACGGGGGGAGTACACCGGGGAGCTGTTTTTT
v_gene: TRBV5-1; j_gene: TRBJ2-1; d_gene: -; len: 14; abundance: -; CDR3aa: CASSLDPGAVEQFF; CDR3nt: TGCGCCAGCAGCTTGGACCCGGGAGCCGTTGAGCAGTTCTTC
v_gene: TRBV5-1; j_gene: TRBJ2-3; d_gene: TRBD2; len: 16; abundance: -; CDR3aa: CASSSRTSQGGDTQYF; CDR3nt: TGCGCCAGCAGCTCCCGGACTAGCCAGGGAGGGGATACGCAGTATTTT